A few counts support the clone carrying this TCR beta chain. This entry comes from a study of blood T cell repertoires in COVID-19. Across the study: T cells, B-cell-depleted T cells, or PBMCs supplied cDNA or gDNA.

Followed over time, Seattle patients had been enrolled while infection was active. The CDR3 totals 14 residues. Trimming cost V 1 base and J 7 bases, with 9 bases left between them. Germline-derived CDR1 and CDR2 are SGHDT and YYEEEE. Per the original methods: Amplification from reference gene primers served as the basis for estimated nucleated cell counts. TCRdb's table, derived via immunoSEQ multiplex PCR, lists solely in-frame clones and lacks some. The DNA gave D and trimming, while V, J and clone size come from that table. The sample lists more than 200,000 clones, approximately 84% occurring once.

Sequencing used peripheral blood. The clonotype was recovered from a man in his fifties with COVID-19, enrolled during active disease. V gene TRBV5-6 combines with J gene TRBJ1-6; no definite D call. This chain's CDR3 is CASSLIGVNSPLHF. In DNA form, the CDR3 reads TGTGCCAGCAGCTTGATTGGAGTAAATTCACCCCTCCACTTT.